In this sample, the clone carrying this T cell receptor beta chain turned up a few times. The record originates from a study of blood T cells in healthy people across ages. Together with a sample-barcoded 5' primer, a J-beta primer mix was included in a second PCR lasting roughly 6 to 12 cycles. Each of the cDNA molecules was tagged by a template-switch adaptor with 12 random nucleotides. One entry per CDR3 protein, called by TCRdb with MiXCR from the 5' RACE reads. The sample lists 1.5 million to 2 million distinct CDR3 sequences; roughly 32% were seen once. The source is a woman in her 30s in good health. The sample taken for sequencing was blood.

The CDR3 reads CASSSTSGRASEQFF. CDR3 nucleotides: TGTGCCAGCAGCTCGACTAGCGGTAGGGCCAGTGAGCAGTTCTTC. The rearrangement joins TRBV7-3 to TRBJ2-1; TRBD2 agrees at 9 bases. Germline loops: CDR1 SGHTA, CDR2 FQGTGA. The CDR3 consists of 15 residues. Trimming cost V 4 bases and J 9 bases; bases outside gene matches: 10.